This TCR beta chain was recorded in a study of T-cell reconstitution after alpha-beta-depleted transplantation in children. Unique molecular identifiers were incorporated into the prepared TCRbeta library. Each CDR3 protein is one row after TCRdb ran MiXCR on the PCR reads. The sample contains fewer than 550,000 distinct CDR3 sequences, about a sixth of which appear only once. Points from the study as a whole: Several patients had high TCRbeta diversity at day 60; it came from surviving recipient T cells and thymic progenitors. Newly produced T cells mostly provided counts and TCRbeta diversity after one year, as hyperexpanded clones declined.

Regarding this clonotype: What it binds is unknown.

Sequences were derived from PBMCs, mostly from graft donor cells, sampled 360 days after TCRalphabeta/CD19-depleted stem cell transplant. This receptor was taken from a boy in the first two years of life who had a stem cell transplant for Wiskott-Aldrich syndrome, so the T cells may come from the graft donor.

The chain's CDR3 is CASSQLWSGEDNEQFF. The DNA of the CDR3 is TGCGCCAGCAGCCAACTTTGGTCAGGGGAAGACAATGAGCAGTTCTTC. The chain recombines TRBV4-1 with TRBJ2-1, with D perhaps TRBD1 (6 bases). Germline CDR1 reads MGHRA; CDR2 reads YSYEKL. V was shortened by 2 bases and J by 5 bases, with 16 bases between the two germline ends. The CDR3 runs 16 residues.